This T cell receptor (beta chain) emerged from a study of graft-versus-host responses after intestinal transplantation. For this clone: No antigen is known for it.

V was shortened by 3 bases and J by 5 bases, with 5 bases between the two germline ends. The CDR3 length is 12 residues. CDR1 and CDR2 from the germline V gene are SGHAT and FQNNGV. Clones were sequenced by immunoSEQ multiplex PCR, and TCRdb holds only the in-frame ones, with some missing. The data contain about 100,000 clones, roughly nine tenths of them singletons. The chain links TRBV11-2 to TRBJ2-1; D gene uncertain. The sequence was collected from a human donor who was the organ donor for an intestinal transplant. The sample here was unstimulated CD4+ T cells sorted from spleen or lymph node cells, taken before transplant. CDR3: CASSFVDNEQFF. Here the CDR3 DNA reads TGTGCCAGCAGCTTTGTGGACAATGAGCAGTTCTTC. Full variable domain (rest looked up from reference TRBV11-2 and TRBJ2-1): EAGVAQSPRYKIIEKRQSVAFWCNPISGHATLYWYQQILGQGPKLLIQFQNNGVVDDSQLPKDRFSAERLKGVDSTLKIQPAKLEDSAVYLCASSFVDNEQFFGPGTRLTVL.